This note documents a single TCR beta chain sequence. Clones were sequenced by immunoSEQ multiplex PCR, and TCRdb holds only the in-frame ones, with some missing. In the table there are about 150,000 clones, about 85% of which are singletons. Participant age was roughly 18 to 89 years, and participants resided in approximately 25 US areas. Between the trimmed V and J ends, which lost 6 bases and 1 base, there was a span of 15 bases. The CDR3 has 15 amino acids. Germline CDR1 is SNHLY and CDR2 is FYNNEI. This record comes from a study of blood T cell repertoires in COVID-19. Turning to the study itself: Acute and convalescent COVID-19 samples came from the United States, Italy and Spain.

The source material was PBMCs or T cells enriched from blood (not recorded which). This TCR was recovered from a woman aged 40 to 49 who had been exposed to COVID-19. The rearrangement joins TRBV2 to TRBJ1-1; D is uncertain. CDR3 residues: CASRTHLGRNTEAFF. The CDR3, as DNA: TGTGCCAGCAGAACCCATTTGGGCAGGAACACTGAAGCTTTCTTT.